A single sample is the source of the 10 T cell receptor beta chains below, sequenced in a study of Ad26.COV2.S vaccination and SARS-CoV-2 variants. Assay used: immunoSEQ multiplex PCR; TCRdb lists only in-frame clones, some missing. The sample yields 150,000 to 200,000 clones, approximately 90% seen once. The material sequenced was peripheral blood, taken after recovery from COVID-19. These receptors came from a human donor who had recovered from COVID-19.

CDR3 bases: TGTGCCAGCAGTCCTCAGACAGACTCTGGAAACACCATATATTTT. The encoded protein is CASSPQTDSGNTIYF. V and J are TRBV27 and TRBJ1-3; a possible D gene is TRBD1 (5 bases). Germline CDR1 reads MNHEY; CDR2 reads SMNVEV (reference sequence). V lost 5 bases and J lost 0, with 11 bases in between. The CDR3 totals 15 residues.

This chain uses TRBV3-1 (or the pseudogene TRBV3-2) with TRBJ1-6, with TRBD1 as a possible D gene (6 bases). This CDR3 has 16 residues. V lost 4 bases and J 4 bases, leaving 14 bases between the germline ends. Germline lookup yields CDR1 LGHDT and CDR2 YNNKEL (reference sequence). Here the CDR3 reads CASSRTGSYYNSPLHF. As DNA, the CDR3 is TGTGCCAGCAGCCGAACAGGGTCGTATTATAATTCACCCCTCCACTTT.

The chain is built from TRBV6-1 and TRBJ2-3; a weak D match, TRBD1 (6 bases). CDR3 size: 15 residues. CDR1 and CDR2 from the germline V gene are MNHNS and SASEGT. The ends were cut back, 1 base at V and 4 bases at J, with 12 bases in the middle. The CDR3 DNA follows: TGTGCCAGCAGTGAAGACCGGGACACCTCAGATACGCAGTATTTT. Protein sequence: CASSEDRDTSDTQYF.

The V and J genes are TRBV7-9 and TRBJ2-6; 9 nucleotides align to TRBD2. Germline V gene sequence: CDR1 SEHNR, CDR2 FQNEAQ (reference sequence). This CDR3 is built from 16 residues. V lost 5 bases to trimming and J lost 2 bases; unmatched junction nucleotides: 4. This CDR3 is CASSLSGRAGANVLTF. CDR3 DNA: TGTGCCAGCAGCCTTAGCGGGAGAGCTGGGGCCAACGTCCTGACTTTC.

The chain employs TRBV6-5 and TRBJ2-7; 11 nucleotides align to TRBD2. Trimming removed 2 bases from V and 4 bases from J; junction bases left unmatched: 4. Germline CDR1 is MNHEY and CDR2 is SVGAGI. This CDR3 has 15 amino acids. The CDR3 is CASSYRLAGGYEQYF. The CDR3 nucleotides read TGTGCCAGCAGTTACAGGTTAGCGGGAGGGTACGAGCAGTACTTC.

J is TRBJ2-1 and V is TRBV4-1; perhaps TRBD2 as D (5 bases). CDR1 and CDR2 from the germline V gene are MGHRA and YSYEKL. The CDR3 length is 17 residues. V was trimmed by 0 bases and J by 2 bases, leaving 14 bases between them. The CDR3 DNA sequence: TGCGCCAGCAGCCAAGATCCGGAGGTTAAACCCTACAATGAGCAGTTCTTC. Protein product: CASSQDPEVKPYNEQFF.

The chain employs TRBV9 and TRBJ2-1; D gene unclear. With 4 bases removed from V and 8 bases from J, the gap between germline ends came to 10 bases. Germline values: CDR1 SGDLS, CDR2 YYNGEE. The CDR3 loop spans 12 amino acids. The CDR3 DNA is TGTGCCAGCAGCCCCCTGTCGTATGAGCAGTTCTTC. It encodes CASSPLSYEQFF.

V usage is TRBV11-2 and J usage is TRBJ2-5; 12 positions match TRBD2. Germline lookup yields CDR1 SGHAT and CDR2 FQNNGV. V lost 2 bases and J lost 5; bases outside the gene matches: 12. CDR3 length: 18 amino acids. CDR3 DNA: TGTGCCAGCAGCTTATATATGCACTCTAGCGGGAGGGTGGAGACCCAGTACTTC. This gives the protein CASSLYMHSSGRVETQYF.

Points on this clone: The same CDR3 is also encoded by other DNA sequences in this sample. The chain links TRBV9 to TRBJ2-5; perhaps TRBD2 as D (5 bases). Deletions cut 2 bases from V and 2 bases from J, with 7 bases between. The germline gives CDR1 SGDLS, CDR2 YYNGEE. This CDR3 comprises 13 residues. The CDR3 loop is CASSVGGQETQYF. The CDR3 nucleotides read TGTGCCAGCAGCGTCGGAGGTCAAGAGACCCAGTACTTC.

The chain combines TRBV9 with TRBJ2-1; TRBD1 aligns across 7 bases. Germline CDR1 SGDLS, CDR2 YYNGEE. With V trimmed by 7 bases and J by 5 bases, 3 bases remained unmatched. This CDR3 contains 12 residues. The CDR3 DNA is TGTGCCAGCCGCAGGGGGAACAATGAGCAGTTCTTC. It encodes CASRRGNNEQFF.